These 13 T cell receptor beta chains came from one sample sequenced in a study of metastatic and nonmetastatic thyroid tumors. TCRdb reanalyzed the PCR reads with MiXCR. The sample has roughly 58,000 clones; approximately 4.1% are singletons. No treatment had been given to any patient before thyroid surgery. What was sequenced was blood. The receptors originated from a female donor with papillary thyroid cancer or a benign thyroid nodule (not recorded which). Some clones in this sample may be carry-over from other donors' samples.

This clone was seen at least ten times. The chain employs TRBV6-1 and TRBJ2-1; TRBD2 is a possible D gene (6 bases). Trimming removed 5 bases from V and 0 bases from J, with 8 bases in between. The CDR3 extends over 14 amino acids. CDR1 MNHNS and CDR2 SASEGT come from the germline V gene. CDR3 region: CASSYGSSYNEQFF. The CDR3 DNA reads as TGTGCCAGCAGTTACGGGAGCTCCTACAATGAGCAGTTCTTC.

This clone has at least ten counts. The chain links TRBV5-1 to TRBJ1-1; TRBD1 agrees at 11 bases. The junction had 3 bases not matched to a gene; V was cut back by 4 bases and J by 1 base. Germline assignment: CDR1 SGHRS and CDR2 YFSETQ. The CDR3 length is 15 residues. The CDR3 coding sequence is TGCGCCAGCAGCAGGGGACAGGGGGAGAACACTGAAGCTTTCTTT. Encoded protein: CASSRGQGENTEAFF.

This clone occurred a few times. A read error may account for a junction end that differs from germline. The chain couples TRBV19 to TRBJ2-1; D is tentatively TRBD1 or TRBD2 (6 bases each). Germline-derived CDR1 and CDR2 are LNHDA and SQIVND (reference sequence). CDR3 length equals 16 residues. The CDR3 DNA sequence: TGTGTCAGTACAAGCATCGGGCGAGGGGGGCAGAATGATCAGTTCTTC. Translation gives CVSTSIGRGGQNDQFF.

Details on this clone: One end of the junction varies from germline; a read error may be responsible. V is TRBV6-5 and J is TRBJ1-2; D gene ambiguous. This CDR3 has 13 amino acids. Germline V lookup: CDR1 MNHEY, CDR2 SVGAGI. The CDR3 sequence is CASSWSAENGYSF. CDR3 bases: TGTGCCAGCAGTTGGTCCGCAGAAAATGGCTACAGCTTC.

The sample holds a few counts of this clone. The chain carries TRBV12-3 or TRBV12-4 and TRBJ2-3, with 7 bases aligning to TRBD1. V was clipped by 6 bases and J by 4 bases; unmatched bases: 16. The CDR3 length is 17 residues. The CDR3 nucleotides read TGTGCCAGCAGCTACCGAAAGGGGGCGCCAGAGTCAGATACGCAGTATTTT. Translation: CASSYRKGAPESDTQYF.

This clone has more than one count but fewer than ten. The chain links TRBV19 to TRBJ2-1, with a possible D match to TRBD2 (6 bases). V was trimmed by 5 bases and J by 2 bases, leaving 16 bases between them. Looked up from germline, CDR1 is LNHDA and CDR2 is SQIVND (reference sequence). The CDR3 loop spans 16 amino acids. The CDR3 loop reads CASSYREGGAYNEQFF. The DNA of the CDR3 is TGTGCCAGTAGTTATAGAGAGGGAGGAGCCTACAATGAGCAGTTCTTC.

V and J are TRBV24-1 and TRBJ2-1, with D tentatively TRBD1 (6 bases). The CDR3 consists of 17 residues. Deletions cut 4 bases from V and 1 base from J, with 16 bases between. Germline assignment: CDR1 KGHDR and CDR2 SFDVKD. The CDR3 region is CATSEIGGFGSYNEQFF. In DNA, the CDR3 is TGTGCCACCAGTGAAATTGGGGGCTTCGGATCCTACAATGAGCAGTTCTTC.

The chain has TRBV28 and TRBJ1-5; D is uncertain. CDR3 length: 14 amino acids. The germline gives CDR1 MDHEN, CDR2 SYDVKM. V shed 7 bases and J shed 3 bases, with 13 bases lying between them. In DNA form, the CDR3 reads TGTGCCAGCACCAAAGGGCTGATCAATCAGCCCCAGCATTTT. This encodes CASTKGLINQPQHF.

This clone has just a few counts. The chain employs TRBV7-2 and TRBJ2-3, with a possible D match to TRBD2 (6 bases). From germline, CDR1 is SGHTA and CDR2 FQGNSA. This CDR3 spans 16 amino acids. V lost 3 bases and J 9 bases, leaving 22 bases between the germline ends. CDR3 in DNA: TGTGCCAGCAGCTTGGGGCGGGGCAGCGTTGTGGGCACGCAGTATTTT. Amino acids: CASSLGRGSVVGTQYF.

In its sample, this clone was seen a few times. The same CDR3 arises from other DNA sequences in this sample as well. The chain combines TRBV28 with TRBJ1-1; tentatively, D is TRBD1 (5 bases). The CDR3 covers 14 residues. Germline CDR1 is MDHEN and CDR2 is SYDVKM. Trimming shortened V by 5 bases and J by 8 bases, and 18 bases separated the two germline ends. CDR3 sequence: CASSRDPGWTEAFF. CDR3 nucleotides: TGTGCCAGCAGTCGGGACCCAGGATGGACAGAAGCTTTCTTT.

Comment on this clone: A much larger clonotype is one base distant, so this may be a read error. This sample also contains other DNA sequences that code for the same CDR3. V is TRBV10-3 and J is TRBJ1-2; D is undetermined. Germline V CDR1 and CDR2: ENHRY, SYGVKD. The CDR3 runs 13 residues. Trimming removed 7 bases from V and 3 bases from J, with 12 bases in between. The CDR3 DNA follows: TGTGCCATCACCCTCGACGGTCACTATGGCTACACCTTC. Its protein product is CAITLDGHYGYTF.

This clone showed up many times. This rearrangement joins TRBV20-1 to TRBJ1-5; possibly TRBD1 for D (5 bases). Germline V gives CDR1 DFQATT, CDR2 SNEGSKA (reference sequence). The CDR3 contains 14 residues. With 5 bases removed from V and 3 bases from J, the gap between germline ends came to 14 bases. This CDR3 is CSALPDSINQPQHF. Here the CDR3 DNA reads TGCAGTGCTCTTCCAGACAGTATCAATCAGCCCCAGCATTTT.

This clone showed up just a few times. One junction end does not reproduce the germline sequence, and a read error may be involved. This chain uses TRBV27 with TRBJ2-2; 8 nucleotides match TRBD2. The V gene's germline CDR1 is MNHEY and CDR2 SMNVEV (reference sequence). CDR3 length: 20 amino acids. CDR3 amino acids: CASTWDPQRWGGRSTGELFF. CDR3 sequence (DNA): TGTGCCAGCACTTGGGATCCACAGCGTTGGGGCGGGAGGTCTACCGGTGAGCTGTTTTTT.